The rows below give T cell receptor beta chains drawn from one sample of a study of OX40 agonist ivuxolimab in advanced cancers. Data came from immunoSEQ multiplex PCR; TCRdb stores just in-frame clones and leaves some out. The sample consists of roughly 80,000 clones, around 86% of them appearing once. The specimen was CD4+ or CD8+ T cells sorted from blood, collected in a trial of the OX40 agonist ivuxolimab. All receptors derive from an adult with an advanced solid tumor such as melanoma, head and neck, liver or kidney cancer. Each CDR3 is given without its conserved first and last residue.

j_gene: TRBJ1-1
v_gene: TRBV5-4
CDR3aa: ASSSTAGWTEAF

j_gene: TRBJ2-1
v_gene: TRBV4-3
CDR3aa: ASSQDVRSSYNEQF

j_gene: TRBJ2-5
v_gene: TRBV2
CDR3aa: ASSESKETQY

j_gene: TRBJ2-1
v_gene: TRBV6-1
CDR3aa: ASSSRQGPYNEQF

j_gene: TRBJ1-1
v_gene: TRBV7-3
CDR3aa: ASSFDVVTEAF

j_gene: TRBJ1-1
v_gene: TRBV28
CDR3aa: ASSQRVGTTAPTEAF

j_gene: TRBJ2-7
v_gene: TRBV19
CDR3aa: ASSIGHSYEQY

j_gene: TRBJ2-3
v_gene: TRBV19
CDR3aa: ASSPGVSTDTQY

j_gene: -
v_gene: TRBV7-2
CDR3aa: ASSLALGDYEQY

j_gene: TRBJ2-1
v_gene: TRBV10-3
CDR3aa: AISDETSGRASPYNEQF

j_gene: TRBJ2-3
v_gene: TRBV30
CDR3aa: ARRERATQY

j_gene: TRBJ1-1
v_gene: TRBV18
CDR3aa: ASSQGNTEAF

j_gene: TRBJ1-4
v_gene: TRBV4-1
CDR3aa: ASSPGQGFEKLF

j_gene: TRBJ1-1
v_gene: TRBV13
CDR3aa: ASSGGATEAF

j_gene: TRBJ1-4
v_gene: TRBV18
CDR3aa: ASSPYRALEKLF

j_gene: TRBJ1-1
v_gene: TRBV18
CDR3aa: ASSPEAGRGAF

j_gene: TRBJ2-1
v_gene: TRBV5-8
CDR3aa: ASSLAGLAAYNEQF

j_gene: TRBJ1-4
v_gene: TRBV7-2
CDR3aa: ASSLGQNEKLF

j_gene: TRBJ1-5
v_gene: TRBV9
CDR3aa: ASSVGNSNQPQH

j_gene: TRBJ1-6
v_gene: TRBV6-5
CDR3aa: ASSSSGTDNSPLH